Listed here is a single TCR beta chain. These data originate in a study of identical twins. This CDR3 comprises 14 residues. CDR1 is MNHEY, CDR2 SVGAGI, per germline. V was clipped by 2 bases and J by 0 bases, with 5 bases between them. Via MiXCR, TCRdb re-called the 5' RACE reads, giving one row per CDR3 protein. The table has about 530,000 distinct CDR3 sequences, nearly 15% seen once. The data were also submitted as part of a second study, on yellow fever vaccine responses in identical twins.

The sequenced sample consisted of CD4+ T cells sorted from blood. The gene calls are TRBV6-5 and TRBJ1-5, with D possibly matching TRBD1 (5 bases). This receptor was obtained from a woman aged 18-29 years in good health. The CDR3 DNA sequence: TGTGCCAGCAGTTACCAGGGTAGCAATCAGCCCCAGCATTTT. Translated, it gives CASSYQGSNQPQHF.